Below are 9 T cell receptor beta chains sequenced from a single sample in a study of T cell responses to AZD1222 COVID-19 vaccine. Profiling relied on immunoSEQ multiplex PCR, and the TCRdb table lists in-frame clones only, not all of them. Altogether approximately 92,000 clones are present, just over 90% being singletons, with the ten largest covering 20% to 25%. The sequencing here drew on peripheral blood, taken on day 0 of AZD1222 vaccination. All receptors derive from an adult in good health.

The chain joins TRBV4-1 to TRBJ1-2; TRBD1 matches 9 bases. Germline CDR1 reads MGHRA; CDR2 reads YSYEKL. Germline trimming cut 0 bases from V and 7 bases from J; bases unmatched to any gene: 9. The CDR3 contains 16 residues. CDR3 region: CASSQDPATGGGGYTF. The CDR3 bases are TGCGCCAGCAGCCAAGATCCGGCAACAGGGGGCGGTGGCTACACCTTC.

This clone was detected only once. The V and J genes are TRBV28 and TRBJ1-2; D gene ambiguous. The CDR3 extends over 14 amino acids. Per the germline V gene, CDR1 is MDHEN and CDR2 is SYDVKM. V gave up 6 bases and J gave up 8 bases, with 19 bases separating them. The CDR3 coding sequence is TGTGCCAGCAGCGGTCTGCTAATGAACCCGGGCTACACCTTC. This gives the protein CASSGLLMNPGYTF.

The rearrangement joins TRBV30 to TRBJ2-2, with D hard to call. V was trimmed by 4 bases and J by 3 bases, leaving 9 bases between them. Germline assignment: CDR1 GTSNPN and CDR2 SVGIG (reference sequence). This CDR3 region has 13 residues. The DNA of the CDR3 is TGTGCCTGGAAGGCTGACTACACCGGGGAGCTGTTTTTT. Its translation: CAWKADYTGELFF.

This clone was counted between two and nine times. CDR3 amino acids: CASTPGPVRGGTEAFF. CDR3 sequence (DNA): TGTGCCAGCACCCCAGGGCCAGTGAGGGGGGGCACTGAAGCTTTCTTT. This chain uses TRBV6-2 or TRBV6-3 with TRBJ1-1, with a weak D call TRBD1 (6 bases). Trimming cost V 7 bases and J 4 bases, with 22 bases left between them. CDR3 length: 16 residues. Germline-derived CDR1 and CDR2 are MNHEY and SVGEGT.

This chain joins TRBV28 and TRBJ2-7; 7 bases align to TRBD1. Germline CDR1 MDHEN, CDR2 SYDVKM. The CDR3 sequence is 14 residues long. With 6 bases clipped from V and 4 bases from J, the junction kept 9 bases outside the gene matches. CDR3: CASRPGQVGYEQYF. The CDR3 region has the DNA TGTGCCAGCAGACCTGGACAGGTCGGATACGAGCAGTACTTC.

The CDR3 region has the DNA TGCAGCGTTGAAGAAGGGTCCGAGCAGTACTTC. It codes for CSVEEGSEQYF. This sequence joins TRBV29-1 and TRBJ2-7; no reliable D call. The CDR3 spans 11 residues. Germline-derived CDR1 and CDR2 are SQVTM and ANQGSEA. Trimming cost V 0 bases and J 6 bases, with 6 bases left between them.

The chain has TRBV6-5 and TRBJ2-7; D gene unclear. This CDR3 region has 12 residues. CDR1 and CDR2 from the germline V gene are MNHEY and SVGAGI. V shed 6 bases and J shed 5 bases, with 11 bases lying between them. CDR3 amino acids: CASRKDTHEQYF. Here the CDR3 DNA reads TGTGCCAGCAGAAAAGACACTCACGAGCAGTACTTC.

The V call is TRBV27, the J call TRBJ1-3; 8 positions match TRBD1. The V gene's germline CDR1 is MNHEY and CDR2 SMNVEV (reference sequence). V lost 6 bases to trimming and J lost 2 bases; unmatched junction nucleotides: 3. The CDR3 spans 14 residues. The CDR3 bases are TGTGCCAGCAGGCAGACAGGGGCTGGAAACACCATATATTTT. Translated, it gives CASRQTGAGNTIYF.

V is TRBV7-3 and J is TRBJ1-1, with 7 bases lining up with TRBD1. This CDR3 comprises 15 residues. CDR1 and CDR2 from the germline V gene are SGHTA and FQGTGA. J gave up 11 bases and V 4 bases, and 16 bases lay outside the gene matches. This chain's CDR3 is CASSSQGWGQRKAFF. The CDR3 bases are TGTGCCAGCAGCTCACAGGGGTGGGGACAGAGAAAGGCTTTCTTT.